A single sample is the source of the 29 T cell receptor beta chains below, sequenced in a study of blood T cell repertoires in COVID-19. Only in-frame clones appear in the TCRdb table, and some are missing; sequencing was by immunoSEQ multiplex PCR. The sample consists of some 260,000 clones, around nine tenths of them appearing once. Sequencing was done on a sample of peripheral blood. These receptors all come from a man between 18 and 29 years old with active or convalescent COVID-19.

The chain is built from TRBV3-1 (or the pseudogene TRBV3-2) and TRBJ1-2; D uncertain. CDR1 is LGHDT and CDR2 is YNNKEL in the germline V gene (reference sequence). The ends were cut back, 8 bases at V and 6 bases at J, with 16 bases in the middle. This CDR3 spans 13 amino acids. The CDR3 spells CASASGWGDGYTF. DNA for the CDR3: TGTGCCAGCGCGTCGGGCTGGGGAGATGGCTACACCTTC.

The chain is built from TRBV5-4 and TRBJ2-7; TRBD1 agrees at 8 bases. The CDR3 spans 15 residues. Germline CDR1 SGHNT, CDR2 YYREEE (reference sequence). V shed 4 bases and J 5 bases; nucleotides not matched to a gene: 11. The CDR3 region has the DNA TGTGCCAGCAGCCCAGGGGGCCTTAGTTTAGACGAGCAGTACTTC. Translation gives CASSPGGLSLDEQYF.

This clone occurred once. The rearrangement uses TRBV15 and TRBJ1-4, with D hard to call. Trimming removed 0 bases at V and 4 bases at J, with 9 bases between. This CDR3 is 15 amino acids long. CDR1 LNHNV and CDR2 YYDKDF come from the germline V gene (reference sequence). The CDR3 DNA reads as TGTGCCACCAGCAGAGACAGGTTCGGTAATGAAAAACTGTTTTTT. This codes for CATSRDRFGNEKLFF.

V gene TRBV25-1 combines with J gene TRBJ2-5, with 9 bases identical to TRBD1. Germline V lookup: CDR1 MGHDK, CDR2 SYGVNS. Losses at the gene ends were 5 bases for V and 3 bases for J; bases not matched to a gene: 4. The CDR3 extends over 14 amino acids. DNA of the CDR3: TGTGCCAGCAGTCGACAGGGGGGAGAAGAGACCCAGTACTTC. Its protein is CASSRQGGEETQYF.

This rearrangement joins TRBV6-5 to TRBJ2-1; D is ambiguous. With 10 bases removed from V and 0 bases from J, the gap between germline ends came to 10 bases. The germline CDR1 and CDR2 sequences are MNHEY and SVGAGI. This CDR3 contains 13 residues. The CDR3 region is CATKPSSYNEQFF. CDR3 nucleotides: TGTGCCACCAAACCTAGCTCCTACAATGAGCAGTTCTTC.

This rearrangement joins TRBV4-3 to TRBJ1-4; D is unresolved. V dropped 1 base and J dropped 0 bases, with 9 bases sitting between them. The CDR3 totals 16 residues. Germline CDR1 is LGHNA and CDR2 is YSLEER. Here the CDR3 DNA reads TGCGCCAGCAGCCAAGGGGTAGCCGCAACTAATGAAAAACTGTTTTTT. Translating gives CASSQGVAATNEKLFF.

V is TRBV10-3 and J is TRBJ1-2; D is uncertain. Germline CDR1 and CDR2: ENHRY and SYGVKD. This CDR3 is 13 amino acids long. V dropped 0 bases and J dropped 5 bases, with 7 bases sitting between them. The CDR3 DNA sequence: TGTGCCATCAGTGAGTCAGCCTTATATGGCTACACCTTC. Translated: CAISESALYGYTF.

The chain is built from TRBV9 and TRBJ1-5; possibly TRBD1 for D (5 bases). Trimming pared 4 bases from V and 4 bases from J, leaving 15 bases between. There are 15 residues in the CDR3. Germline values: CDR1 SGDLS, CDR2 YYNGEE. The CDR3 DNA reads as TGTGCCAGCAGCCCGGGGGGTTTTGGAAATCAGCCCCAGCATTTT. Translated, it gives CASSPGGFGNQPQHF.

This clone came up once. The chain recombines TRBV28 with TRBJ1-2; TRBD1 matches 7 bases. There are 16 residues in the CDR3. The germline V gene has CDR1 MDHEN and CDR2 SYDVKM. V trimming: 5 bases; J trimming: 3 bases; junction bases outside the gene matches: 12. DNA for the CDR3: TGTGCCAGCAGTCCTAGTAACAGGGGCGAATACTATGGCTACACCTTC. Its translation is CASSPSNRGEYYGYTF.

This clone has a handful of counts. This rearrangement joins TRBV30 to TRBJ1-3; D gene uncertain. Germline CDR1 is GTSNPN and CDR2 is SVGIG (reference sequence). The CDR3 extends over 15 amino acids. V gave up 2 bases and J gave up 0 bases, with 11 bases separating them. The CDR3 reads CAWSRTRVSGNTIYF. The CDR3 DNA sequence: TGTGCCTGGAGTCGGACGAGGGTCTCTGGAAACACCATATATTTT.

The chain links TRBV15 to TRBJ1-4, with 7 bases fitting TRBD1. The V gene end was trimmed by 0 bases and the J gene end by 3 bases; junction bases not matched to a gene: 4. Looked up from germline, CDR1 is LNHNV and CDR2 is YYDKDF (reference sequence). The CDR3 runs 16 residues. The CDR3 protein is CATSRDSGTANEKLFF. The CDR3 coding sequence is TGTGCCACCAGCAGAGATAGCGGGACAGCTAATGAAAAACTGTTTTTT.

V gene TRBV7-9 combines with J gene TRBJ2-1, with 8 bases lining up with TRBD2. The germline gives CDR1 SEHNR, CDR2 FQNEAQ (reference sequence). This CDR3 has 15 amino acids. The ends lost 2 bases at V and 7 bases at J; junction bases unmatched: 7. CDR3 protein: CASSLKLAEGNEQFF. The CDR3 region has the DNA TGTGCCAGCAGCTTAAAACTAGCGGAGGGGAATGAGCAGTTCTTC.

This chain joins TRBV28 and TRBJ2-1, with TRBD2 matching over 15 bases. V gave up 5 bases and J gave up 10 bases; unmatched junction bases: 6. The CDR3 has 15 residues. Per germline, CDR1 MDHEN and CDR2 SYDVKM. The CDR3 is CASSPWTSGRDEQFF. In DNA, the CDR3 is TGTGCCAGCAGTCCTTGGACTAGCGGGAGGGACGAGCAGTTCTTC.

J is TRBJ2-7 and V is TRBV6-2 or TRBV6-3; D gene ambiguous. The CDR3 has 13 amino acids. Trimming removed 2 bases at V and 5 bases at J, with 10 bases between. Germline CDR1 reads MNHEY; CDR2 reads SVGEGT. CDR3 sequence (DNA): TGTGCCAGCAGTTACCTACTACTGAACGAGCAGTACTTC. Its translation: CASSYLLLNEQYF.

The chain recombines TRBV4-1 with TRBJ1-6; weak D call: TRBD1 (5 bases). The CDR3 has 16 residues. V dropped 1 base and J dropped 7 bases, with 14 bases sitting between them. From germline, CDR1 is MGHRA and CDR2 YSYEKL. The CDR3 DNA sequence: TGCGCCAGCAGCCAAGCCTCAGGGTCGGAGAATTCACCCCTCCACTTT. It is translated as CASSQASGSENSPLHF.

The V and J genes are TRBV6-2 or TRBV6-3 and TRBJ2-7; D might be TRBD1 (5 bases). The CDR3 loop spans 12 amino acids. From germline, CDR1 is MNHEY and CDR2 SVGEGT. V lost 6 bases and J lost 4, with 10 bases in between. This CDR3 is CASSLTGYEQYF. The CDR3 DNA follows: TGTGCCAGCAGCCTCACAGGATACGAGCAGTACTTC.

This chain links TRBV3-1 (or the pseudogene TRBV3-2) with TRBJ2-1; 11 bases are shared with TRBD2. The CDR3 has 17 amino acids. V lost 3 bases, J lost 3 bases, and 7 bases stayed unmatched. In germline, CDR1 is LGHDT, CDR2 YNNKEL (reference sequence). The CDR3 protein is CASSQGTSGFYYNEQFF. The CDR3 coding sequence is TGTGCCAGCAGCCAGGGGACTAGCGGATTTTACTACAATGAGCAGTTCTTC.

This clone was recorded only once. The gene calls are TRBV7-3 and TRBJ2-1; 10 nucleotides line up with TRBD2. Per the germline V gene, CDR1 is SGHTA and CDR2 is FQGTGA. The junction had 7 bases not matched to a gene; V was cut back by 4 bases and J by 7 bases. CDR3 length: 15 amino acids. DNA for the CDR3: TGTGCCAGCAGCTATCGAGCGGGGGGGCTTAATGAGCAGTTCTTC. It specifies CASSYRAGGLNEQFF.

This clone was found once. CDR3 sequence reads: CASSLGLAGGSSTDTQYF. The CDR3 bases are TGTGCCAGCAGCTTGGGCCTAGCGGGAGGGTCTTCCACAGATACGCAGTATTTT. This chain joins TRBV5-4 and TRBJ2-3; 12 nucleotides align to TRBD2. The CDR3 loop spans 18 amino acids. The ends lost 0 bases at V and 2 bases at J; junction bases unmatched: 7. Looked up from germline, CDR1 is SGHNT and CDR2 is YYREEE (reference sequence). Full variable domain (outside the CDR3, taken from reference TRBV5-4 and TRBJ2-3): ETGVTQSPTHLIKTRGQQVTLRCSSQSGHNTVSWYQQALGQGPQFIFQYYREEENGRGNFPPRFSGLQFPNYSSELNVNALELDDSALYLCASSLGLAGGSSTDTQYFGPGTRLTVL.

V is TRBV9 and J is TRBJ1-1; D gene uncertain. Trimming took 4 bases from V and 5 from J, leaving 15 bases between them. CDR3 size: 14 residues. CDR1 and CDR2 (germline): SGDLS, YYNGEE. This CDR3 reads CASSSSGGGTEAFF. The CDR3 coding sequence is TGTGCCAGCAGCTCCTCTGGAGGAGGAACTGAAGCTTTCTTT.

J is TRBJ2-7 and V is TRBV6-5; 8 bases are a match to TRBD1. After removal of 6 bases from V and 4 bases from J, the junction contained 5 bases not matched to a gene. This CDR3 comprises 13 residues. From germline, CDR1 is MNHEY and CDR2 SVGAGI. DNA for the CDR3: TGTGCCAGCAGCCCAGGGGGCCGGTACGAGCAGTACTTC. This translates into CASSPGGRYEQYF.

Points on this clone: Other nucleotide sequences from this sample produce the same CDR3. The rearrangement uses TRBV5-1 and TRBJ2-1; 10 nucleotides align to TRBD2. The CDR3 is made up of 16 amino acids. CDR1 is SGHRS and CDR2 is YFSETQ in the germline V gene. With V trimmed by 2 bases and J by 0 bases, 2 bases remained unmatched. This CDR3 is CASSLAGGSSYNEQFF. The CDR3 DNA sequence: TGCGCCAGCAGCTTAGCGGGAGGGAGCTCCTACAATGAGCAGTTCTTC. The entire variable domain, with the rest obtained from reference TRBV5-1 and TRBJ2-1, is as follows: KAGVTQTPRYLIKTRGQQVTLSCSPISGHRSVSWYQQTPGQGLQFLFEYFSETQRNKGNFPGRFSGRQFSNSRSEMNVSTLELGDSALYLCASSLAGGSSYNEQFFGPGTRLTVL.

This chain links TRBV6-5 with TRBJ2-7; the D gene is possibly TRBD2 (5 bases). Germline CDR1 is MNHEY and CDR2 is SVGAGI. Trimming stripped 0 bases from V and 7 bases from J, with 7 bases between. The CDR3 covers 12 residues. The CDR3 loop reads CASSYSPGEQYF. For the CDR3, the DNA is TGTGCCAGCAGTTACTCGCCGGGGGAGCAGTACTTC.

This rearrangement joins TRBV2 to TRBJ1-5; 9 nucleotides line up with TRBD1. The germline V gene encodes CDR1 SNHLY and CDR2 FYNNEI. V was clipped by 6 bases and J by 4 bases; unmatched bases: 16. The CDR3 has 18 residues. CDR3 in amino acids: CASRSVRTGGVRNQPQHF. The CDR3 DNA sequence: TGTGCCAGCAGGAGCGTCCGAACAGGGGGCGTAAGGAATCAGCCCCAGCATTTT. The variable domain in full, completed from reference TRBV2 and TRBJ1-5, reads EPEVTQTPSHQVTQMGQEVILRCVPISNHLYFYWYRQILGQKVEFLVSFYNNEISEKSEIFDDQFSVERPDGSNFTLKIRSTKLEDSAMYFCASRSVRTGGVRNQPQHFGDGTRLSIL.

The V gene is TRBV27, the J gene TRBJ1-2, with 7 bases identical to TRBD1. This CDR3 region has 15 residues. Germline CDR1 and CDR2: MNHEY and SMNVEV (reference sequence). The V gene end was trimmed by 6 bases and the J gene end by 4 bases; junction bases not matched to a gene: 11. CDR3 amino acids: CASRLFTGDPYGYTF. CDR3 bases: TGTGCCAGCAGACTATTCACAGGGGATCCCTATGGCTACACCTTC.

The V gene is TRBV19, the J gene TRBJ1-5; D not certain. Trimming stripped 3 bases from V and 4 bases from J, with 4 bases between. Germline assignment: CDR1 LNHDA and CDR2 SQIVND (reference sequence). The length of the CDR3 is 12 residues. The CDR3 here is CASSIRNQPQHF. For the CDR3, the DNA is TGTGCCAGTAGTATTCGTAATCAGCCCCAGCATTTT.

This CDR3 reads CASSPDGQGAGEQYF. Written as DNA, the CDR3 is TGTGCCAGCAGCCCCGATGGACAGGGGGCGGGCGAGCAGTACTTC. The rearrangement links TRBV11-2 to TRBJ2-7; 11 bases match TRBD1. This CDR3 contains 15 residues. V was clipped by 5 bases and J by 6 bases; unmatched bases: 9. In germline, CDR1 is SGHAT, CDR2 FQNNGV.

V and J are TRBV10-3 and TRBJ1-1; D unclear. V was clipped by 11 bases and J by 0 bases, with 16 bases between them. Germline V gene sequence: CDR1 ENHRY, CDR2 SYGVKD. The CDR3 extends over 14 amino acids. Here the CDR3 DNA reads TGTGCCTCGAGTGTGGTTGAAATGAACACTGAAGCTTTCTTT. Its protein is CASSVVEMNTEAFF.

The CDR3 protein is CASSWLSGSMETQYF. DNA of the CDR3: TGTGCCAGCAGCTGGCTTAGCGGGAGTATGGAGACCCAGTACTTC. The gene calls are TRBV7-9 and TRBJ2-5; 9 positions agree with TRBD2. J was trimmed by 5 bases and V by 4 bases; bases with no gene match: 8. Germline lookup yields CDR1 SEHNR and CDR2 FQNEAQ (reference sequence). The CDR3 contains 15 residues.